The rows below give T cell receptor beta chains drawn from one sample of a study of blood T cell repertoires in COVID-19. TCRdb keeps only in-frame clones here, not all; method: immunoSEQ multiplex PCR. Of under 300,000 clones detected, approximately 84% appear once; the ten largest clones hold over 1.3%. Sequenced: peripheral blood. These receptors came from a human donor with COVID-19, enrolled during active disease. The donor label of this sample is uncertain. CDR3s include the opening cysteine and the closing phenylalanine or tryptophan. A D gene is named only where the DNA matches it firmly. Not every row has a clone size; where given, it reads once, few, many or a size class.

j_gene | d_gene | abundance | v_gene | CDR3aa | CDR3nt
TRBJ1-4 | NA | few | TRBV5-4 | CASSLEPGNEKLFF | TGTGCCAGCAGCTTGGAACCGGGGAATGAAAAACTGTTTTTT
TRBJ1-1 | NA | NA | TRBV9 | CASSVGLIGEGAEAFF | TGTGCCAGCAGCGTAGGGTTAATAGGGGAGGGGGCTGAAGCTTTCTTT
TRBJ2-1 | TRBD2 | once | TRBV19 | CASIEAGTPHEQFF | TGTGCCAGTATTGAAGCGGGAACACCCCATGAGCAGTTCTTC
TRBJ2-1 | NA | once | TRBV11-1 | CASSLWEGGNEQFF | TGTGCCAGCAGCTTGTGGGAGGGGGGCAATGAGCAGTTCTTC
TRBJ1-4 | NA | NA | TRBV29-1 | CSVEEGRDEKLFF | TGCAGCGTTGAGGAGGGGCGGGATGAAAAACTGTTTTTT
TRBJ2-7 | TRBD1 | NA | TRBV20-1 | CSARQGNEQYF | TGCAGTGCCCGACAGGGAAACGAGCAGTACTTC
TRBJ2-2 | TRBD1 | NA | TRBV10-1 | CASSESEVDRGESGELFF | TGCGCCAGCAGTGAGTCTGAGGTTGACAGGGGAGAATCCGGGGAGCTGTTTTTT
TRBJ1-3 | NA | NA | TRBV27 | CASSLARVGNTIYF | TGTGCCAGCAGTTTGGCCAGGGTTGGAAACACCATATATTTT
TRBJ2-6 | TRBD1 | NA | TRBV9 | CASSVEDRGLGANVLTF | TGTGCCAGCAGCGTAGAGGACAGGGGGCTTGGGGCCAACGTCCTGACTTTC
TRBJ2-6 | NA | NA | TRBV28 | CAIPDGANVLTF | TGTGCCATCCCAGATGGGGCCAACGTCCTGACTTTC
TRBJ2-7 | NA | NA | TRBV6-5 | CASSYSPSYEQYF | TGTGCCAGCAGTTACTCCCCTAGCTACGAGCAGTACTTC
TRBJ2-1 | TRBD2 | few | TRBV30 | CAWSVPIGLAEQFF | TGTGCCTGGAGTGTCCCCATCGGACTAGCCGAGCAGTTCTTC
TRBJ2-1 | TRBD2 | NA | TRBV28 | CASSLGLAGNNEQFF | TGTGCCAGCAGCCTAGGACTAGCGGGAAACAATGAGCAGTTCTTC
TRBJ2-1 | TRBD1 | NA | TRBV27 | CASSWDRGLYNEQFF | TGTGCCAGCAGTTGGGACAGGGGGCTTTACAATGAGCAGTTCTTC
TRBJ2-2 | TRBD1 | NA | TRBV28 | CASSSGQGGNIGELFF | TGTGCCAGCAGTTCGGGACAGGGAGGGAATATCGGGGAGCTGTTTTTT
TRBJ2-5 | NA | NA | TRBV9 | CASSVGVQETQYF | TGTGCCAGCAGCGTCGGTGTGCAAGAGACCCAGTACTTC
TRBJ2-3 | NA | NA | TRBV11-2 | CASSSTYTDTQYF | TGTGCCAGCAGCTCCACCTACACAGATACGCAGTATTTT
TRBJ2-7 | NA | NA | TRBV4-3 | CASSQGDGRRSNEQYF | TGCGCCAGCAGCCAAGGGGACGGGAGAAGGTCGAACGAGCAGTACTTC
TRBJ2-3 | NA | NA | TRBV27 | CASRPQLGPGLYTDTQYF | TGTGCCAGCAGACCACAGCTGGGACCGGGACTTTACACAGATACGCAGTATTTT
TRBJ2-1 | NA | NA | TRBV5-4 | CASSLDQQGPSSYNEQFF | TGTGCCAGCAGCTTGGACCAACAGGGACCGAGCTCCTACAATGAGCAGTTCTTC
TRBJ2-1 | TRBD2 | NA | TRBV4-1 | CASSAFTSGLYNEQFF | TGCGCCAGCAGCGCCTTTACTAGCGGCCTCTACAATGAGCAGTTCTTC
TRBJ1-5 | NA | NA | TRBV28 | CASSIGVNQPQHF | TGTGCCAGCAGTATAGGGGTGAATCAGCCCCAGCATTTT
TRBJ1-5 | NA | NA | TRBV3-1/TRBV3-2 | CASSQVISWPPQHF | TGTGCCAGCAGCCAAGTAATATCTTGGCCGCCCCAGCATTTT
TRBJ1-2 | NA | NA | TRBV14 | CASSQGLVYGYTF | TGTGCCAGCAGCCAGGGGCTGGTATATGGCTACACCTTC
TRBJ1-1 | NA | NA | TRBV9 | CASSVESGHTEAFF | TGTGCCAGCAGCGTAGAATCAGGGCACACTGAAGCTTTCTTT
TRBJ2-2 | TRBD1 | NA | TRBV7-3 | CASSLTGAPNTGELFF | TGTGCCAGCAGCCTCACAGGGGCACCGAACACCGGGGAGCTGTTTTTT
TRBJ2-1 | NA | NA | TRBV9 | CASSPSIPSSYNEQFF | TGTGCCAGCAGCCCCTCGATCCCGAGCTCCTACAATGAGCAGTTCTTC
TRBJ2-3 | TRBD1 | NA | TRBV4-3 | CASSQDEGAQDTQYF | TGCGCCAGCAGCCAAGATGAGGGGGCACAGGATACGCAGTATTTT
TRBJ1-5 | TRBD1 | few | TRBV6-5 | CASSYRDRDQPQHF | TGTGCCAGCAGTTACAGGGACAGAGATCAGCCCCAGCATTTT
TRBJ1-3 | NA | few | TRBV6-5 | CASSPYLLSGNTIYF | TGTGCCAGCAGCCCCTACCTTTTATCTGGAAACACCATATATTTT
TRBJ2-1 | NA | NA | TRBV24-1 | CATSARGNYNEQFF | TGTGCCACCAGTGCAAGGGGCAACTACAATGAGCAGTTCTTC
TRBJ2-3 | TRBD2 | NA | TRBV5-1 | CASSLATSGVDTQYF | TGCGCCAGCAGCTTGGCCACTAGCGGGGTAGATACGCAGTATTTT
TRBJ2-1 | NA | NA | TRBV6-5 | CASSQSGTKGEQFF | TGTGCCAGCAGCCAAAGCGGGACAAAGGGGGAGCAGTTCTTC
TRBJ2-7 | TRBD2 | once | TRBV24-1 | CATSDTREAPGYEQYF | TGTGCCACCAGTGATACCCGGGAGGCCCCAGGCTACGAGCAGTACTTC
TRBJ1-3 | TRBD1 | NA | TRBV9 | CASSVGGRGSGNTIYF | TGTGCCAGCAGCGTAGGGGGCAGGGGGAGTGGAAACACCATATATTTT
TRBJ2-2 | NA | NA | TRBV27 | CASSLTAGIPNTGELFF | TGTGCCAGCAGTTTAACCGCAGGGATCCCTAACACCGGGGAGCTGTTTTTT
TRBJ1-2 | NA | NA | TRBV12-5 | CASAPSGSEAYGYTF | TGTGCTAGTGCACCCTCGGGTAGTGAGGCCTATGGCTACACCTTC
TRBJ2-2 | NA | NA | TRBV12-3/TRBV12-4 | CASSFKGTGELFF | TGTGCCAGCAGTTTCAAGGGGACCGGGGAGCTGTTTTTT
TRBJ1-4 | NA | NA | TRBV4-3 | CASSREDPGEKLFF | TGCGCCAGCAGCCGAGAGGATCCCGGGGAAAAACTGTTTTTT
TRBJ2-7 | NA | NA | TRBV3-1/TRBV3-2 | CASSHPGQSSYEQYF | TGTGCCAGCAGCCACCCCGGACAGAGCTCCTACGAGCAGTACTTC
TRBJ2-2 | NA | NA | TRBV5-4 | CASSQDFGTNTGELFF | TGTGCCAGCAGCCAGGATTTCGGGACGAACACCGGGGAGCTGTTTTTT
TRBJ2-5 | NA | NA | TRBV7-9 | CASSFGGETQYF | TGTGCCAGCAGCTTTGGGGGGGAGACCCAGTACTTC
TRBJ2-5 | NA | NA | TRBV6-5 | CASSYSAGTQYF | TGTGCCAGCAGTTACTCAGCCGGGACCCAGTACTTC
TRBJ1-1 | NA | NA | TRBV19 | CASSLQGMDLDTEAFF | TGTGCCAGTAGTCTCCAGGGGATGGATTTGGACACTGAAGCTTTCTTT
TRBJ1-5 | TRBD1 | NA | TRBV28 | CASRETGEDQPQHF | TGTGCCAGCAGGGAGACAGGGGAGGACCAGCCCCAGCATTTT
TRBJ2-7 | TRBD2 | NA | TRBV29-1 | CSVKTSGGIQQYF | TGCAGCGTAAAGACTAGCGGGGGGATCCAGCAGTACTTC
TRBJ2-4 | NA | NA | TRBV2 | CASETGLLAKNIQYF | TGTGCCAGCGAAACGGGGTTACTAGCCAAAAACATTCAGTACTTC
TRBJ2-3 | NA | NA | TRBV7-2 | CASSVSSDTQYF | TGTGCCAGCAGCGTTAGCTCTGATACGCAGTATTTT
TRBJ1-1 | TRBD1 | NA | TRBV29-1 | CSGEHRDRGAGAFF | TGCAGCGGAGAGCACCGGGACAGGGGTGCGGGGGCTTTCTTT
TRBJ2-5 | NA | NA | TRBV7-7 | CASSLEVSQGDQETQYF | TGTGCTAGCAGCTTAGAGGTTTCCCAGGGTGATCAAGAGACCCAGTACTTC